This T cell receptor (beta chain) was recorded in a study of T cell repertoires in cytomegalovirus infection. Study details: Use of recently identified HLA-C-restricted and well-studied HLA-B-restricted CMV epitopes was part of the study. Public signatures in TCR beta pointed to CMV infection and matching HLA type.

This CDR3 comprises 14 residues. V was clipped by 0 bases and J by 4 bases, with 9 bases between them. From germline, CDR1 is SGHVS and CDR2 FQNEAQ. TCRdb ran MiXCR on the reads and lists one entry per CDR3 protein. The profile shows 750,000 to 900,000 distinct CDR3 sequences, 29% of them singletons. This clonotype was counted ten times or more. Its antigen is still unknown. Study-wide results and limits: Summed frequency of public TCR beta families distinguished CMV carriers with the relevant HLA.

This TCR derives from a human donor in good health (CMV status not recorded). Some clones in this sample may be carry-over from other donors' samples. The chain combines TRBV7-8 with TRBJ1-1; a possible D gene is TRBD1 (5 bases). Material: cultured CD8+ T cells from PBMCs, obtained from culture after CMV antigen stimulation. This CDR3 is CASSLAPGVTEAFF. The CDR3 nucleotides are TGTGCCAGCAGCTTAGCGCCGGGGGTCACTGAAGCTTTCTTT.